The entry that follows covers one TCR beta chain sequence. The data were taken from a study of CD8 T cells in Susac syndrome. V shed 2 bases and J shed 0 bases, with 14 bases lying between them. Germline V gene lookup returns CDR1 DFQATT and CDR2 SNEGSKA (reference sequence). This CDR3 has 15 amino acids. CD8+ and CD4+ T cells from blood underwent TCR beta sequencing, which was carried out in a high-throughput format. Random hexamers were used to reverse transcribe the RNA input (roughly 0.5 to 1 ug). An immunoSEQ multiplex PCR amplified TCR beta CDR3 over 54 Vbeta and 13 Jbeta. MiXCR, run by TCRdb on the immunoSEQ multiplex PCR reads, gives a single entry per CDR3 protein. The table records about 300,000 distinct CDR3 sequences, 70% to 90% of them present only once.

The receptor's source is a human donor with multiple sclerosis. Sequenced input: CD8+ T cells from PBMCs. This chain links TRBV20-1 with TRBJ2-7; maybe TRBD1 (5 bases). In DNA form, the CDR3 reads TGCAGTGCTAGATTCTTGGACACCCCCTCCTACGAGCAGTACTTC. Its translation is CSARFLDTPSYEQYF.